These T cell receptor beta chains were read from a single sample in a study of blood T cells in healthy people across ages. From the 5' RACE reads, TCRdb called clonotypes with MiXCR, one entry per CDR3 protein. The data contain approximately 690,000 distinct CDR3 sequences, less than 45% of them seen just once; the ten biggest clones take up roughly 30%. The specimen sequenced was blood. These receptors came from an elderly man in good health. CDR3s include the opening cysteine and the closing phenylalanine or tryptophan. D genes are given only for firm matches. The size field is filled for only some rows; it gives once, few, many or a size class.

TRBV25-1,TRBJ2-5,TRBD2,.,TGTGCCAGCACCCATGGGGGGGAAGAGACCCAGTACTTC,CASTHGGEETQYF
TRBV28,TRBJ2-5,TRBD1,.,TGTGCCAGCATGGAGTTAGGGACAGGGGCCCAAGAGACCCTGTACTTC,CASMELGTGAQETLYF
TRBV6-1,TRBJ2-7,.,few,TGTGCCAGCAGTGATACCTCCCGGACCCTAAATTACGAGCAGTACTTC,CASSDTSRTLNYEQYF
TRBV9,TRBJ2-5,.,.,TGTGCCAGCAGCGTAGACCCCGGCAGGGGTGGGGAGACCCAGTACTTC,CASSVDPGRGGETQYF
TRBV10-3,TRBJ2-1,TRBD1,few,TGTGCCATCAGTGATGGCGGCGGGACAGGGCTTGGCGAGCAGTTCTTC,CAISDGGGTGLGEQFF
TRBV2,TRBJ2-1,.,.,TGTGCCAGCAGTGATTCGGGGGGCAGGCGAAATGAGCAGTTCTTC,CASSDSGGRRNEQFF
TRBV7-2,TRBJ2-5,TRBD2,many,TGTGCCAGCAGCTCCTCGCGGGAGGGGGAGACCCAGTACTTC,CASSSSREGETQYF
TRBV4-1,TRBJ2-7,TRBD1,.,TGCGCCAGCAGCCATGAGACAGGGCCCTACGAGCAGTACTTC,CASSHETGPYEQYF
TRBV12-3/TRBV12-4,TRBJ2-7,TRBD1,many,TGTGCCAGCAAAATCGGGGACAGGAGTACCTACGAGCAGTACTTC,CASKIGDRSTYEQYF
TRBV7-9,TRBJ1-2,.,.,TGTGCCAGCAGCTTAGAAGGAGGGCGGACGGCGGGGGGCTACACCTTC,CASSLEGGRTAGGYTF
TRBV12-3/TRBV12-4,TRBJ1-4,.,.,TGTGCCAGCAGTTTGATGATAGGGATTGAAAAACTGTTTTTT,CASSLMIGIEKLFF
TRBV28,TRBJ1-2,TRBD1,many,TGTGCCAGCAGTGGTAGCGACCCCAGGGGGCAGTATGGCTACACCTTC,CASSGSDPRGQYGYTF
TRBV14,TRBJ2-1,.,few,TGTGCCAGCAGCCAAGTAGGACGGGCCAGCGGTACCTACAATGAGCAGTTCTTC,CASSQVGRASGTYNEQFF
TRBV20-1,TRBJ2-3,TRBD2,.,TGCAGTGCTAGAAGCGTAGCGGGGAAACCCACAGATACGCAGTATTTT,CSARSVAGKPTDTQYF
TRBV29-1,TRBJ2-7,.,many,TGCAGCGTTGTATTTTCCCACAGGGGGGGGGAGCAGTACTTC,CSVVFSHRGGEQYF
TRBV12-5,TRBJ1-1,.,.,TGTGCTAGTGGTGACCGGGGACTCACATATCGAGCTTTCTTT,CASGDRGLTYRAFF
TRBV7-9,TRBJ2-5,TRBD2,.,TGTGCCAGCAGCCCCGGGGGACTAGCGTGGGAGACCCAGTACTTC,CASSPGGLAWETQYF
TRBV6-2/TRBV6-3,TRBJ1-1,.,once,TGTGCCAGCAGACTCGGACCTGAAGCTTTCTTT,CASRLGPEAFF
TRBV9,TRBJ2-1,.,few,TGTGCCAGCAGCGTAATCCCCCGGACCGGCAATGAGCAGTTCTTC,CASSVIPRTGNEQFF
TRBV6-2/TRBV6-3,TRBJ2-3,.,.,TGTGCCAGCAGTCAGCGCCGGAGCACAGATACGCAGTATTTT,CASSQRRSTDTQYF
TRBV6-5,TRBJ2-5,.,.,TGTGCCAGCAGTTACTCTAGGGGCGGTGAGACCCAGTACTTC,CASSYSRGGETQYF
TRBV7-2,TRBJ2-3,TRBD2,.,TGTGACAGCAGCTTAGCCCCTAGCGGGAGACCAGATACGCAGTATTTT,CDSSLAPSGRPDTQYF
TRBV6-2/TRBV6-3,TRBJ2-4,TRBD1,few,TGTGCCAGCAGTTATTTCCGACAGGGCTTAGCCAAAAACATTCAGTACTTC,CASSYFRQGLAKNIQYF